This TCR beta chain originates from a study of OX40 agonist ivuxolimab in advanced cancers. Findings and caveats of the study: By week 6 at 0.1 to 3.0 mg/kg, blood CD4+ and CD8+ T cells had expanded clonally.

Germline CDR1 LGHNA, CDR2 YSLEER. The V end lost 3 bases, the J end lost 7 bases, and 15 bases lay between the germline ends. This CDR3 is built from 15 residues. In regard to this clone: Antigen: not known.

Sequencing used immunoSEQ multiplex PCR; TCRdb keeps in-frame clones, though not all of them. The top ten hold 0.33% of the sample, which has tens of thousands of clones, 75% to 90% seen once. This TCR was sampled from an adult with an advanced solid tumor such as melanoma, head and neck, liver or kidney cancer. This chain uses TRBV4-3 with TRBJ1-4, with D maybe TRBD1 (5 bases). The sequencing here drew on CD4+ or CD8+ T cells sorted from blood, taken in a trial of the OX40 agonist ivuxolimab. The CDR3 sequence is CASSQSQARGEKLFF. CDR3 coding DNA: TGCGCCAGCAGCCAGAGCCAGGCTAGGGGTGAAAAACTGTTTTTT.